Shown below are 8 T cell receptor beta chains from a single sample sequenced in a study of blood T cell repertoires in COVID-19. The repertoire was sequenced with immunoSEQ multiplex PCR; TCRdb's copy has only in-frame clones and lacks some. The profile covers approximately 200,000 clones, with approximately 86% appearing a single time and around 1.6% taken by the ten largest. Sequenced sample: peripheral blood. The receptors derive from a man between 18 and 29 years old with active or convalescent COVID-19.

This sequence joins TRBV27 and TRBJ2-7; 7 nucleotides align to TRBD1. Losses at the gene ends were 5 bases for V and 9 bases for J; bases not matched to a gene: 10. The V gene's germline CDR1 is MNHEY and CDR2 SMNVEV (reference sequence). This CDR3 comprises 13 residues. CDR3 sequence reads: CASSLRDSSVQYF. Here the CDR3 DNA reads TGTGCCAGCAGTCTTCGGGACAGCTCGGTGCAGTACTTC.

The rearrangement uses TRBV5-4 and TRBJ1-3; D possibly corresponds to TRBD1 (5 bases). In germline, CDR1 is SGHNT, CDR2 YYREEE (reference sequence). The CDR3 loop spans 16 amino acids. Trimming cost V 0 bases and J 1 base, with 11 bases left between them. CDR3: CASSLGGPESGNTIYF. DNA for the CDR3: TGTGCCAGCAGCTTGGGGGGCCCGGAGTCTGGAAACACCATATATTTT. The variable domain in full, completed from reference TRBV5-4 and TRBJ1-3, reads ETGVTQSPTHLIKTRGQQVTLRCSSQSGHNTVSWYQQALGQGPQFIFQYYREEENGRGNFPPRFSGLQFPNYSSELNVNALELDDSALYLCASSLGGPESGNTIYFGEGSWLTVV.

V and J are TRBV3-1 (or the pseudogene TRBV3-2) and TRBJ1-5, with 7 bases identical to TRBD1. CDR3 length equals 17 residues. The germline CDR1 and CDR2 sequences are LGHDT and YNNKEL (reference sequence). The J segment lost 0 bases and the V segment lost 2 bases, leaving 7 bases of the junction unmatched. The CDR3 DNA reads TGTGCCAGCAGCCAAAGGGGGACAGTATATAGCAATCAGCCCCAGCATTTT. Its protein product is CASSQRGTVYSNQPQHF.

In nucleotides, the CDR3 is TGTGCCAGCAGTGGAGCTAGCGGTTCCCGGTACTTC. Amino acids: CASSGASGSRYF. This chain uses TRBV2 with TRBJ2-7; 7 positions agree with TRBD2. J lost 12 bases, V lost 4 bases, and 9 bases had no gene match. Germline CDR1 and CDR2: SNHLY and FYNNEI. This CDR3 is built from 12 residues.

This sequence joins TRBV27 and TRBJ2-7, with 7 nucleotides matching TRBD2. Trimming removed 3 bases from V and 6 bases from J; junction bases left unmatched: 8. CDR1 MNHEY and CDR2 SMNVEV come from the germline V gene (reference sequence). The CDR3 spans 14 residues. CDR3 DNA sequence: TGTGCCAGCAGTTTCGGCGGGAGATCGGGCGAGCAGTACTTC. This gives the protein CASSFGGRSGEQYF.

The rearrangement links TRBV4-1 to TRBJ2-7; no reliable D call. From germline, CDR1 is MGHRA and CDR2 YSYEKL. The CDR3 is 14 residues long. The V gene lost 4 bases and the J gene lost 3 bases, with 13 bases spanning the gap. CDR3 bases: TGCGCCAGCAGCCTTAAGCATGGTTTCTACGAGCAGTACTTC. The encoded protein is CASSLKHGFYEQYF.

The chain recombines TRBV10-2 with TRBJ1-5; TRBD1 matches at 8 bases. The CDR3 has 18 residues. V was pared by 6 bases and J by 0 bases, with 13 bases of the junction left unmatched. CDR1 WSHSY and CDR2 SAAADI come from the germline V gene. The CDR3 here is CASSGGGGQGASNQPQHF. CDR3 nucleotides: TGCGCCAGCAGCGGCGGGGGTGGGCAGGGGGCTAGCAATCAGCCCCAGCATTTT.

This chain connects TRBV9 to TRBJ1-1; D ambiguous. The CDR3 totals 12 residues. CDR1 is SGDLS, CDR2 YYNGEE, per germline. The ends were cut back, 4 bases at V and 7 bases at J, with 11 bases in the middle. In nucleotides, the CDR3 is TGTGCCAGCAGCTCGACCACTAATGAAGCTTTCTTT. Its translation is CASSSTTNEAFF.